The TCR beta chain under discussion was sequenced for a study of OX40 agonist ivuxolimab in advanced cancers. Study-wide context: Prior anti-PD-1, anti-PD-L1 or anti-CTLA-4 therapy was allowed; about 39% had some. Partial responses were achieved by three patients: one hepatocellular carcinoma, two cutaneous melanoma. General observations from the study: The study found that CD8+ T cells averaged more expanded clones than CD4+.

Only in-frame clones appear in the TCRdb table, and some are missing; sequencing was by immunoSEQ multiplex PCR. The sample records tens of thousands of clones, about 79% being singletons. The CDR3 covers 15 residues. V was cut by 5 bases and J by 6 bases, with 17 bases left in between. Per the germline V gene, CDR1 is MNHEY and CDR2 is SVGAGI. This clone was picked up a small number of times. Antigen unknown. Autoimmune disease history or systemic immunosuppression disqualified patients. The receptor was isolated from an adult with an advanced solid tumor such as melanoma, head and neck, liver or kidney cancer. This chain connects TRBV6-5 to TRBJ1-5; unclear D gene. Sample: CD4+ or CD8+ T cells sorted from blood, taken in a trial of the OX40 agonist ivuxolimab. In nucleotides, the CDR3 is TGTGCCAGCAGTCGGCGGGATCCAGGAATTCAGCCCCAGCATTTT. Amino acids: CASSRRDPGIQPQHF.